One and the same sample provided the 6 T cell receptor beta chains below, sequenced in a study of T cell responses to AZD1222 COVID-19 vaccine. Clones were sequenced by immunoSEQ multiplex PCR, and TCRdb holds only the in-frame ones, with some missing. The sample lists 100,000 to 120,000 clones, 88% occurring once. The specimen was peripheral blood, collected 28 days after the second AZD1222 dose. The receptors originated from an adult who received the AZD1222 COVID-19 vaccine.

The chain joins TRBV4-2 to TRBJ2-1; D unclear. This CDR3 contains 13 residues. Between the trimmed V and J ends, which lost 0 bases and 11 bases, there was a span of 11 bases. CDR1 and CDR2 from the germline V gene are LGHNA and YNFKEQ. CDR3 residues: CASSQDLASKQFF. The CDR3 DNA reads as TGTGCCAGCAGCCAAGATTTGGCGTCCAAGCAGTTCTTC.

The V and J genes are TRBV11-2 and TRBJ2-3; 9 bases line up with TRBD1. Germline trimming cut 2 bases from V and 2 bases from J; bases unmatched to any gene: 5. Germline V gene data show CDR1 as SGHAT and CDR2 as FQNNGV. CDR3 length: 16 residues. The CDR3 DNA reads TGTGCCAGCAGCTTATGGACAGGGGCTGCCACAGATACGCAGTATTTT. Translation gives CASSLWTGAATDTQYF.

The chain carries TRBV18 and TRBJ1-1; no definite D call. The ends were cut back, 3 bases at V and 0 bases at J, with 5 bases in the middle. Looked up from germline, CDR1 is KGHSH and CDR2 is LQKENI. The CDR3 is 13 residues long. The CDR3 bases are TGTGCCAGCTCACCTGGAATGAACACTGAAGCTTTCTTT. As protein: CASSPGMNTEAFF.

The chain recombines TRBV18 with TRBJ1-1, with 7 bases lining up with TRBD1. Trimming took 2 bases from V and 1 from J; bases not matched to a gene: 4. Looked up from germline, CDR1 is KGHSH and CDR2 is LQKENI. This CDR3 contains 15 residues. The CDR3 sequence is CASSPTGQRNTEAFF. CDR3 coding DNA: TGTGCCAGCTCACCAACGGGACAGAGGAACACTGAAGCTTTCTTT.

This sequence joins TRBV7-3 and TRBJ2-2; D remains unclear. Trimming cost V 0 bases and J 8 bases, with 7 bases left between them. Germline V CDR1 and CDR2: SGHTA, FQGTGA. CDR3 size: 13 residues. CDR3 DNA: TGTGCCAGCAGCTTAACTCGGTATGGGGAGCTGTTTTTT. Its protein product is CASSLTRYGELFF.

The gene calls are TRBV5-8 and TRBJ2-7; 8 nucleotides line up with TRBD1. V trimming: 4 bases; J trimming: 6 bases; junction bases outside the gene matches: 6. CDR1 and CDR2 (germline): SGHTS, YDEGEE. The CDR3 spans 13 residues. In DNA, the CDR3 is TGTGCCAGCAGCCGGACAGGGTTGAGCGAGCAGTACTTC. It specifies CASSRTGLSEQYF. The whole variable domain, filled in from reference TRBV5-8 and TRBJ2-7, reads EAGVTQSPTHLIKTRGQQATLRCSPISGHTSVYWYQQALGLGLQFLLWYDEGEERNRGNFPPRFSGRQFPNYSSELNVNALELEDSALYLCASSRTGLSEQYFGPGTRLTVT.